This T cell receptor beta chain was identified in a study of regulatory T cells in long-lasting Graves disease (dated by TCRdb to about 2021). About the full investigation: Newly diagnosed Graves' disease patients had taken antithyroid drugs for less than 3 months. A total of around 35 samples underwent TCR sequencing, from about 13 patients with persistent Graves' disease and roughly 20 patients with newly diagnosed Graves' disease. The study was conducted in China and was registered as a clinical trial. Persistent Graves' disease patients were compared with newly diagnosed Graves' disease patients by peripheral blood TCR sequencing and RNA sequencing.

Overall study results and their limits: The authors noted that the small sample size was a limitation that may lower accuracy. Sequencing and analysis were limited to the TCR beta chain. Persistent Graves' disease patients showed lower TCR Shannon entropy and fewer highly expanded clones than newly diagnosed patients, suggesting clonal expansion. Because the primary lesion, thyroid tissue, could not be accessed, the study looked at peripheral blood alone. Persistent patients shared more public clonotypes among themselves (around 2,500) than newly diagnosed patients did (over 950). TRBV28, TRBJ1-2 and TRBJ2-5 were preferentially used in persistent disease, while TRBV20-1 and TRBJ2-1 were favored in newly diagnosed disease.

The time point label corresponds to: newly diagnosed GD, antithyroid drugs for less than 3 months. For both TCR sequencing and RNA sequencing, RNA was extracted from PBMCs using TRIzol. Graves' disease was diagnosed according to American Thyroid Association guidelines. Patients were recruited from an endocrinology department in Xi'an, China. From each patient, approximately 10 milliliters of peripheral blood was collected into an EDTA anticoagulant tube. Ficoll Paque Plus density gradient separation was used to isolate PBMCs, and no further T cell sorting was performed. RNA quality was checked with an Agilent 2100 Bioanalyzer and agarose gel, and concentration with a NanoDrop 2000. With regard to this clonotype: What this receptor recognizes is not known. A much larger clone lies one base from this, so it may be a read error.

Sequences MNHNS (CDR1) and SASEGT (CDR2) are obtained from the germline V gene. Germline trimming: 10 bases from V, 3 bases from J; junction bases outside gene matches: 11. From cysteine to phenylalanine, the CDR3 is 15 amino acids long. Left in the record is the CDR3 DNA by itself, 45 bases read in frame from the first base. The library was generated by multiplex PCR. Sequencing used an Illumina HiSeq 4000. CDR3 regions were amplified by Arm-PCR with iRepertoire HTBI primers to construct TCR beta libraries. Gel purification was performed on PCR products prior to sequencing. The authors' pipeline ran thus. Gene usage analysis of CDR3 amino acid clonotypes used the roughly 60 TRBV and approximately 13 TRBJ segments found across samples. Filtered high-quality paired reads were merged into contigs using COPE and FqMerger. BLAST was used to align contigs to IMGT TRBV, TRBD and TRBJ reference genes, and CDR3 was defined according to IMGT. Any clonotype with a frequency above 0.1% was classified as a highly expanded clone. Shannon entropy was used to measure repertoire diversity, and the Gini coefficient was used to measure V-J evenness. A clonotype found in more than one individual was treated as public. TCRdb passed the public sequencing reads through fastp at Q25 and MiXCR, retaining productive beta sequences. Rows are combined by CDR3 protein, so each entry shows the most common genes and DNA. For this entry, the V and J calls and clone size follow TCRdb and not the study's own pipeline. The sample contains 320,000 or so distinct CDR3 sequences, more than 15% of them found a single time. Of the sample, roughly 40% falls within the top ten clones.

Material: peripheral blood mononuclear cells (PBMCs), obtained at new diagnosis, from a patient treated with antithyroid drugs. The TCR sequence derives from a female donor with Graves disease. The receptor chain draws on TRBV6-1 and TRBJ2-1; TRBD1 agrees with 8 junctional bases. The CDR3 is CANSSSGTGYNEQFF. The sequenced DNA is TGTGCCAACAGCTCCTCCGGGACAGGCTACAATGAGCAGTTCTTC.